This TCR beta chain came from a study of blood T cell repertoires in COVID-19 (dated by TCRdb to about 2020). In terms of the full investigation: Samples covering the acute and convalescent phases of COVID-19 were provided by collaborators in the United States, Italy and Spain. The prospective study material was composed of cDNA or gDNA derived from T cells, B-cell-depleted T cells, or PBMCs. The dataset comprised deeply sampled blood TCRbeta repertoires from subjects exposed to, actively infected with, or recovered from COVID-19. A freely available public database, intended as a resource for researchers studying the immune response to SARS-CoV-2, is where the repertoires were released. Samples came from the ongoing ImmuneRACE study (first 160 participants) plus 1,254 subjects from 6 global collaborators. A de-identified subject ID, COVID-19 status, age in years and sex were almost always included in the sample metadata. Where available, HLA class I and class II types were taken from metadata supplied by the sample provider and were not determined by assay-based typing.

TCRbeta CDR3 regions were amplified from genomic DNA using the immunoSEQ Assay, a bias-controlled multiplex PCR. Regarding the original processing steps: The number of nucleated cells in each sample was estimated from the amplification of reference gene primers within the assay. To quantify the absolute abundance of each unique TCRbeta CDR3 rearrangement, sequence reads were collapsed and filtered. Productive Simpson clonality was computed per sample as the square root of Simpson's diversity index over productive rearrangements. In its TCRdb copy, this immuneACCESS table keeps in-frame sequences only and misses some clones. Where compared with another copy, unresolved V genes explain less than half of these, and the others have no known cause. From that table come the V and J calls and clone size; the DNA was used to work out D and trimming. The sample table lists under 250,000 clones, roughly 86% of them with a count of one. The top ten clones comprise about 5.4% of the sample.

General findings and caveats noted by the study authors: The quantity of clinical and demographic metadata differed by source and by participant and was supplied without curation.

V was cut back by 7 bases and J by 0 bases, leaving a gap of 18 bases between them. CDR1 and CDR2 were assigned from the germline V gene as ENHRY and SYGVKD. CDR3 length: 16 amino acids, cysteine to phenylalanine. This entry keeps only the CDR3 DNA: 48 bases, framed from base 1. One collaborating source in Seattle enrolled patients during active infection and followed them longitudinally through the course of disease. The collaborating institutions used their own protocols to collect whole blood in K2EDTA tubes. For TCRbeta analysis, collaborator samples were shipped as frozen whole blood, as isolated PBMCs, or as DNA extracted from either sample type. A word on this clone: Its antigen is not yet known. No base qualities exist here, and no much larger clone lies one base off it.

This clonotype was obtained from a woman at least 80 years old with COVID-19, enrolled during active disease. The V and J genes are TRBV10-3 and TRBJ1-1, with a weak D call of TRBD1 (6 bases match). Material for sequencing was peripheral blood. DNA sequence: TGTGCCATCACCCGCCGACGGGGGGACATGAACACTGAAGCTTTCTTT. Its amino acids are CAITRRRGDMNTEAFF.